This note documents a single TCR beta chain sequence. The antigen is unknown. Here immunoSEQ multiplex PCR was the method, and the copy in TCRdb shows in-frame clones only, minus some. The table shows some 46,000 clones, with 75% to 90% occurring only once. Documented time point: after dendritic cell vaccination, including at tumor progression/relapse. This entry comes from a study of glioma-infiltrating T cells after dendritic cell vaccination. Overall study findings and caveats: Patients with more pretreatment TILs had longer time to progression and survival.

Germline lookup yields CDR1 SGHNT and CDR2 YENEEA. This CDR3 spans 14 amino acids. V dropped 0 bases and J dropped 10 bases, with 13 bases sitting between them. The sequence derives from a human donor with glioblastoma. The genes are TRBV11-3 and TRBJ2-1, with D perhaps matching TRBD2 (5 bases). The starting material was blood, obtained after dendritic cell vaccination. The CDR3, as DNA: TGTGCCAGCAGCTTAGATCGAATTGGCGGGGAGCAGTTCTTC. This encodes CASSLDRIGGEQFF.